This record concerns one T cell receptor beta chain sequence. The sample comes from a study of blood T cell repertoires in COVID-19. As handled by the study authors: Amplification with reference gene primers provided the estimates of nucleated cell counts. Generated by immunoSEQ multiplex PCR, the TCRdb table keeps only in-frame clones and is missing some. That table supplies the V and J calls and clone size; D and trimming were determined from the DNA. The table includes 65,000 or so clones, 70% to 90% detected once. The CDR3 covers 14 residues. Trimming stripped 0 bases from V and 4 bases from J, with 10 bases between. The germline V gene encodes CDR1 PRHDT and CDR2 FYEKMQ (reference sequence).

V is TRBV13 and J is TRBJ2-7; TRBD1 might be the D (5 bases). The specimen was peripheral blood. The TCR sequence derives from a man aged 80 or over with acute or convalescent COVID-19. The CDR3 here is CASSLGDILYEQYF. The DNA of the CDR3 is TGTGCCAGCAGCTTAGGGGACATCTTATACGAGCAGTACTTC.